What follows are 24 T cell receptor beta chains derived from one specimen sequenced in a study of cytomegalovirus exposure and HLA in healthy donors. 13 Jbeta primers and 60 Vbeta primers were used for the PCR. The data were produced by immunoSEQ multiplex PCR, yet TCRdb's version contains in-frame clones alone and is incomplete. The profile shows over 100,000 clones, approximately 81% of them singletons. Sequenced: PBMCs. The origin of the receptors is a woman aged 18-29 years in good health and CMV-seropositive.

This clone showed up just a few times. V is TRBV20-1 and J is TRBJ2-1; no clear D gene. Germline assignment: CDR1 DFQATT and CDR2 SNEGSKA (reference sequence). Trimming removed 3 bases from V and 8 bases from J, with 8 bases in between. The CDR3 runs 11 residues. DNA of the CDR3: TGCAGTGCTAGGACAACGTATGAGCAGTTCTTC. Protein sequence: CSARTTYEQFF.

The chain recombines TRBV6-6 with TRBJ1-5; D might be TRBD1 (5 bases). V lost 8 bases and J lost 2, with 16 bases in between. Per germline, CDR1 MNHNY and CDR2 SVGAGI (reference sequence). The CDR3 totals 15 residues. CDR3 DNA: TGTGCCAGCGCCTCGGGGGGGTATGGCAATCAGCCCCAGCATTTT. Amino acids: CASASGGYGNQPQHF.

The genes are TRBV9 and TRBJ1-1; D remains ambiguous. Trimming took off 4 bases at V and 0 bases at J, with 19 bases between the two ends. The CDR3 consists of 17 residues. Germline loops: CDR1 SGDLS, CDR2 YYNGEE. CDR3 DNA: TGTGCCAGCAGCCCAGCGGGCTTAGTCGGGGTGAACACTGAAGCTTTCTTT. Amino acid sequence: CASSPAGLVGVNTEAFF.

This clone was detected a few times. This chain links TRBV27 with TRBJ1-2, with 8 bases identical to TRBD1. The germline V gene encodes CDR1 MNHEY and CDR2 SMNVEV (reference sequence). Trimming at V came to 6 bases and at J to 4 bases, leaving 13 bases not matched to a gene. This CDR3 is 16 amino acids long. CDR3 residues: CASSSNEDRDSYGYTF. The DNA for the CDR3 is TGTGCCAGCAGCTCCAATGAGGACAGGGATAGCTATGGCTACACCTTC.

This clone appeared a single time. In DNA, the CDR3 is TGTGCCAGCAGCTACGACAGGGCGGAGACCCAGTACTTC. It is translated as CASSYDRAETQYF. This rearrangement joins TRBV7-2 to TRBJ2-5; TRBD1 matches at 7 bases. The junction had 4 bases not matched to a gene; V was cut back by 4 bases and J by 5 bases. CDR1 and CDR2 from the germline V gene are SGHTA and FQGNSA. This CDR3 has 13 residues.

The chain recombines TRBV27 with TRBJ2-1; 8 bases line up with TRBD1. The CDR3 covers 15 residues. With V trimmed by 4 bases and J by 5 bases, 7 bases remained unmatched. Germline CDR1 MNHEY, CDR2 SMNVEV (reference sequence). Here the CDR3 reads CASSSPDRAHNEQFF. As DNA, the CDR3 is TGTGCCAGCAGTTCACCGGACAGGGCCCACAATGAGCAGTTCTTC.

The V gene is TRBV5-1, the J gene TRBJ2-1, with TRBD2 identical over 11 bases. The junction had 4 bases not matched to a gene; V was cut back by 4 bases and J by 4 bases. Germline CDR1 and CDR2: SGHRS and YFSETQ. This CDR3 has 15 amino acids. CDR3 in DNA: TGCGCCAGCAGCCCCGGGACTAGCGGTTACAATGAGCAGTTCTTC. Protein: CASSPGTSGYNEQFF. Supplemented by reference TRBV5-1 and TRBJ2-1, the full variable domain reads KAGVTQTPRYLIKTRGQQVTLSCSPISGHRSVSWYQQTPGQGLQFLFEYFSETQRNKGNFPGRFSGRQFSNSRSEMNVSTLELGDSALYLCASSPGTSGYNEQFFGPGTRLTVL.

The gene calls are TRBV13 and TRBJ2-1; possibly TRBD2 for D (6 bases). Germline V gene data show CDR1 as PRHDT and CDR2 as FYEKMQ (reference sequence). V dropped 4 bases and J dropped 8 bases, with 21 bases sitting between them. This CDR3 region has 16 residues. The CDR3 coding sequence is TGTGCCAGCAGCTCCCGTGCGGGACTGGGGTTGTATGAGCAGTTCTTC. Residues: CASSSRAGLGLYEQFF.

The genes are TRBV13 and TRBJ1-2, with 12 bases matching TRBD1. From germline, CDR1 is PRHDT and CDR2 FYEKMQ (reference sequence). The CDR3 sequence is 16 residues long. The trim removed 3 bases at V and 5 bases at J, leaving 7 bases unmatched. CDR3 sequence: CASSLAGTGGRYGYTF. The CDR3 bases are TGTGCCAGCAGCTTGGCCGGGACAGGGGGCAGGTATGGCTACACCTTC.

This chain's CDR3 is CASSRGLAGAFEQYF. The DNA for the CDR3 is TGTGCCAGCAGCCGGGGACTAGCGGGAGCCTTCGAGCAGTACTTC. The chain couples TRBV2 to TRBJ2-7; 14 nucleotides agree with TRBD2. The germline gives CDR1 SNHLY, CDR2 FYNNEI. J was trimmed by 6 bases and V by 6 bases; bases with no gene match: 7. The CDR3 is made up of 15 amino acids.

The DNA for the CDR3 is TGTGCCAGCAGTGAGGCAGGGGGTGTCTATGGCTACACCTTC. Its translation: CASSEAGGVYGYTF. This chain joins TRBV6-4 and TRBJ1-2; 7 nucleotides match TRBD1. Germline CDR1 reads MRHNA; CDR2 reads SNTAGT. The CDR3 is 14 amino acids. V lost 3 bases and J lost 4; bases outside the gene matches: 5.

The chain recombines TRBV4-1 with TRBJ2-7, with D unresolved. CDR1 and CDR2 from the germline V gene are MGHRA and YSYEKL. Between the trimmed V and J ends, which lost 0 bases and 2 bases, there was a span of 8 bases. There are 14 residues in the CDR3. The CDR3, as DNA: TGCGCCAGCAGCCAAGATCACCGAGCCTACGAGCAGTACTTC. Encoded protein: CASSQDHRAYEQYF.

The J gene is TRBJ2-5, the V gene TRBV6-5; a possible D gene is TRBD1 (6 bases). Trimming pared 11 bases from V and 2 bases from J, leaving 12 bases between. Germline loops: CDR1 MNHEY, CDR2 SVGAGI. The CDR3 is made up of 12 amino acids. CDR3 bases: TGTGCCGGAGGACAGCTACAAGAGACCCAGTACTTC. This encodes CAGGQLQETQYF.

The chain has TRBV5-5 and TRBJ1-5, with 7 nucleotides matching TRBD1. V shed 1 base and J 10 bases; nucleotides not matched to a gene: 5. CDR1 is SGHKS and CDR2 is YYEKEE in the germline V gene (reference sequence). CDR3 size: 13 residues. The CDR3 loop is CASSLTGVRPQHF. The CDR3 DNA reads TGTGCCAGCAGCTTGACAGGGGTAAGACCCCAGCATTTT.

This clone was picked up a small number of times. The rearrangement joins TRBV6-1 to TRBJ2-3; 7 bases agree with TRBD2. The CDR3 loop spans 15 amino acids. CDR1 is MNHNS, CDR2 SASEGT, per germline. The J segment lost 0 bases and the V segment lost 8 bases, leaving 8 bases of the junction unmatched. CDR3 DNA sequence: TGTGCCAGCCTGCGGGGGACTACCAGCACAGATACGCAGTATTTT. As protein: CASLRGTTSTDTQYF.

Here the CDR3 reads CASSVIRGESPLHF. The CDR3 coding sequence is TGTGCCAGCAGTGTGATCCGGGGTGAATCACCCCTCCACTTT. V and J are TRBV2 and TRBJ1-6; D uncertain. The length of the CDR3 is 14 residues. CDR1 SNHLY and CDR2 FYNNEI come from the germline V gene. The V and J ends lost 4 bases and 10 bases respectively, with 14 bases between them.

This clone has only a few counts. V and J are TRBV2 and TRBJ1-5, with 11 nucleotides matching TRBD1. The CDR3 runs 14 residues. The V and J ends lost 6 bases and 7 bases, in that order; junction bases with no gene match: 5. The V gene's germline CDR1 is SNHLY and CDR2 FYNNEI. The CDR3 sequence: CASRRGQGEQPQHF. Written as DNA, the CDR3 is TGTGCCAGCAGGAGGGGACAGGGGGAGCAGCCCCAGCATTTT.

Remarks on this clone: One end of the junction is discordant with germline, which a read error may explain. In nucleotides, the CDR3 is TGTGCCAGCAGCTGGGCCCCTAGCGGGAGGGCCGACAATGGGCAGTTCTTC. Amino acids: CASSWAPSGRADNGQFF. This chain joins TRBV5-4 and TRBJ2-1; 12 nucleotides line up with TRBD2. Looked up from germline, CDR1 is SGHNT and CDR2 is YYREEE (reference sequence). The CDR3 is 17 residues long.

V and J are TRBV6-5 and TRBJ1-1; no definite D call. Per the germline V gene, CDR1 is MNHEY and CDR2 is SVGAGI. V shed 7 bases and J shed 4 bases, with 13 bases lying between them. This CDR3 is 13 amino acids long. In DNA, the CDR3 is TGTGCCAGCACCCCGTGGCCAGGCACTGAAGCTTTCTTT. It encodes CASTPWPGTEAFF.

V is TRBV25-1 and J is TRBJ2-7; 8 nucleotides align to TRBD2. J gave up 4 bases and V 3 bases, and 11 bases lay outside the gene matches. CDR3 length: 16 amino acids. Germline CDR1 reads MGHDK; CDR2 reads SYGVNS. CDR3: CASSEGVVAGRYEQYF. The CDR3 bases are TGTGCCAGCAGTGAGGGGGTGGTAGCGGGAAGGTACGAGCAGTACTTC.

The chain employs TRBV5-4 and TRBJ2-1; 10 bases map to TRBD2. CDR3 length: 14 amino acids. The J segment lost 6 bases and the V segment lost 3 bases, leaving 3 bases of the junction unmatched. Germline CDR1 SGHNT, CDR2 YYREEE (reference sequence). CDR3 protein: CASSWTSGTNEQFF. The CDR3 coding sequence is TGTGCCAGCAGCTGGACTAGCGGCACCAATGAGCAGTTCTTC.

J is TRBJ2-5 and V is TRBV5-1; maybe TRBD2 (5 bases). Trimming left V 2 bases short and J 5 bases short, with 16 bases between. CDR1 and CDR2 (germline): SGHRS, YFSETQ. The CDR3 sequence is 15 residues long. The CDR3 region is CASSFRRERTETQYF. As DNA, the CDR3 is TGCGCCAGCAGCTTTCGTCGGGAAAGGACGGAGACCCAGTACTTC.

V usage is TRBV4-1 and J usage is TRBJ1-2; 8 bases are a match to TRBD1. Germline lookup yields CDR1 MGHRA and CDR2 YSYEKL. The V gene end was trimmed by 0 bases and the J gene end by 3 bases; junction bases not matched to a gene: 3. CDR3 length: 15 amino acids. The CDR3 sequence is CASSQDETGDYGYTF. The CDR3 nucleotides read TGCGCCAGCAGCCAAGATGAGACAGGGGACTATGGCTACACCTTC.

The chain uses TRBV28 and TRBJ1-1, with D unclear. V was clipped by 3 bases and J by 5 bases, with 13 bases between them. Germline values: CDR1 MDHEN, CDR2 SYDVKM. The CDR3 runs 14 residues. CDR3 sequence reads: CASSLGTRGTEAFF. The CDR3 DNA sequence: TGTGCCAGCAGTTTGGGTACGCGGGGTACTGAAGCTTTCTTT. The variable domain in full, with the rest retrieved from reference TRBV28 and TRBJ1-1, is DVKVTQSSRYLVKRTGEKVFLECVQDMDHENMFWYRQDPGLGLRLIYFSYDVKMKEKGDIPEGYSVSREKKERFSLILESASTNQTSMYLCASSLGTRGTEAFFGQGTRLTVV.